These 13 T cell receptor beta chains came from one sample sequenced in a study of CD8 T cells in Susac syndrome. Reverse transcription of roughly 0.45 to 1 ug RNA used random hexamers. TCRdb used MiXCR to reprocess the immunoSEQ multiplex PCR reads, holding one entry per CDR3 protein. The data show approximately 160,000 distinct CDR3 sequences, 90% to 96% seen once. Specimen: CD4+ T cells from PBMCs. These receptors all stem from a human donor with Susac syndrome.

The genes are TRBV4-3 and TRBJ2-1; 8 bases are shared with TRBD1. From germline, CDR1 is LGHNA and CDR2 YSLEER. V lost 3 bases to trimming and J lost 4 bases; unmatched junction nucleotides: 2. This CDR3 spans 14 amino acids. CDR3 DNA: TGCGCCAGCAGCCAGGGACAGGTTTACAATGAGCAGTTCTTC. It specifies CASSQGQVYNEQFF.

The J gene is TRBJ1-2, the V gene TRBV29-1; no firm D call. Germline V gene lookup returns CDR1 SQVTM and CDR2 ANQGSEA. Trimming cost V 6 bases and J 4 bases, with 12 bases left between them. The CDR3 is 12 amino acids. The CDR3 spells CSVTSGSYGYTF. CDR3 DNA: TGCAGCGTCACTAGTGGAAGCTATGGCTACACCTTC.

The chain is built from TRBV28 and TRBJ2-7; unclear D gene. Trimming removed 9 bases at V and 7 bases at J, with 13 bases between. This CDR3 is 11 amino acids long. Germline V lookup: CDR1 MDHEN, CDR2 SYDVKM. CDR3 residues: CASNFVSEQYF. The CDR3, as DNA: TGTGCCAGTAACTTTGTGAGTGAGCAGTACTTC.

The chain is built from TRBV6-2 or TRBV6-3 and TRBJ2-1, with no clear D. V lost 2 bases and J 3 bases, leaving 5 bases between the germline ends. The CDR3 has 13 residues. Germline CDR1 and CDR2: MNHEY and SVGEGT. CDR3 nucleotide sequence: TGTGCCAGCAGTTACCCAAGCTACAATGAGCAGTTCTTC. Translation: CASSYPSYNEQFF.

CDR3 sequence: CASRLRRESYEQYF. CDR3 in DNA: TGTGCCAGTCGATTACGGCGGGAGAGCTACGAGCAGTACTTC. This chain connects TRBV5-6 to TRBJ2-7; 7 nucleotides align to TRBD2. The CDR3 sequence is 14 residues long. Germline loops: CDR1 SGHDT, CDR2 YYEEEE. V trimming: 8 bases; J trimming: 3 bases; junction bases outside the gene matches: 11.

The chain joins TRBV29-1 to TRBJ2-7; the match to TRBD1 covers 7 bases. The V gene end was trimmed by 7 bases and the J gene end by 1 base; junction bases not matched to a gene: 1. The CDR3 length is 11 residues. Per germline, CDR1 SQVTM and CDR2 ANQGSEA. The CDR3 sequence is CSGGQSYEQYF. In DNA form, the CDR3 reads TGCAGCGGGGGACAGTCCTACGAGCAGTACTTC.

The rearrangement links TRBV29-1 to TRBJ2-1; D is perhaps TRBD1 (6 bases). Germline-derived CDR1 and CDR2 are SQVTM and ANQGSEA. CDR3 length: 13 residues. The V end was cut by 5 bases, the J end by 3 bases, with 11 bases between. This chain's CDR3 is CSVFGTNYNEQFF. The CDR3, as DNA: TGCAGCGTTTTCGGGACAAACTACAATGAGCAGTTCTTC.

V gene TRBV18 combines with J gene TRBJ2-5, with unresolved D. The V gene's germline CDR1 is KGHSH and CDR2 LQKENI. This CDR3 region has 14 residues. V lost 6 bases and J 5 bases, leaving 16 bases between the germline ends. CDR3 nucleotide sequence: TGTGCCAGCTCCCCCATCGGCCGCCCGGAGACCCAGTACTTC. Translation gives CASSPIGRPETQYF. Using reference TRBV18 and TRBJ2-5 for the parts outside the CDR3, the full variable domain is NAGVMQNPRHLVRRRGQEARLRCSPMKGHSHVYWYRQLPEEGLKFMVYLQKENIIDESGMPKERFSAEFPKEGPSILRIQQVVRGDSAAYFCASSPIGRPETQYFGPGTRLLVL.

The CDR3 bases are TGCGCCAGCAGCCAAGTTTTGAAGTTGCTCTCTGGAAACACCATATATTTT. It translates to CASSQVLKLLSGNTIYF. This chain connects TRBV4-1 to TRBJ1-3; D is unclear. V was trimmed by 1 base and J by 0 bases, leaving 13 bases between them. CDR1 MGHRA and CDR2 YSYEKL come from the germline V gene. There are 17 residues in the CDR3.

The chain uses TRBV9 and TRBJ1-1, with D unclear. V lost 4 bases and J lost 4, with 14 bases in between. Germline values: CDR1 SGDLS, CDR2 YYNGEE. This CDR3 is 14 amino acids long. For the CDR3, the DNA is TGTGCCAGCAGCCCGTCCCCTTTCGCCACTGAAGCTTTCTTT. It encodes CASSPSPFATEAFF.

The chain recombines TRBV6-5 with TRBJ1-5, with 9 bases aligning to TRBD1. CDR1 MNHEY and CDR2 SVGAGI come from the germline V gene. J gave up 6 bases and V 2 bases, and 5 bases lay outside the gene matches. The CDR3 consists of 15 residues. The CDR3 spells CASSYHRQGGQPQHF. The CDR3 DNA is TGTGCCAGCAGTTACCATAGACAGGGGGGTCAGCCCCAGCATTTT.

This clonotype appeared a single time. V and J are TRBV20-1 and TRBJ2-6; 7 bases are a match to TRBD2. This CDR3 contains 16 residues. The trim removed 0 bases at V and 0 bases at J, leaving 2 bases unmatched. The germline gives CDR1 DFQATT, CDR2 SNEGSKA (reference sequence). The CDR3 is CSARDTGGSGANVLTF. In DNA, the CDR3 is TGCAGTGCTAGAGATACGGGAGGCTCTGGGGCCAACGTCCTGACTTTC.

The chain employs TRBV28 and TRBJ2-7; 9 nucleotides line up with TRBD1. J was trimmed by 2 bases and V by 5 bases; bases with no gene match: 4. This CDR3 has 14 residues. CDR1 and CDR2 from the germline V gene are MDHEN and SYDVKM. The CDR3 region has the DNA TGTGCCAGCAGTACCGGGACAGGGCCCTACGAGCAGTACTTC. Protein: CASSTGTGPYEQYF.